The clone carrying this TCR beta chain was recorded at least ten times. Its specificity is unknown. This sample is drawn from a study of shared clonotypes between healthy human individuals. Study-wide context: Participating donors consisted of two women and a few men aged 18 to 49.

V lost 7 bases to trimming and J lost 5 bases; unmatched junction nucleotides: 8. The CDR3 has 14 amino acids. Germline V gene lookup returns CDR1 LNHDA and CDR2 SQIVND (reference sequence). Several immunoSEQ plates held equal portions of the genomic DNA taken from each subset. Sequencing was performed with immunoSEQ multiplex PCR; in TCRdb, only in-frame clones are kept and a portion is missing. Found here are over a million clones, about 74% of them singletons; the top ten hold about 1.5%. Study-wide findings and caveats: In having few donors, the study represented limited genetic and exposure-history diversity. Only blood was sampled, and tissue TCR repertoires likely differ from blood ones.

The clonotype originates from a man between 18 and 29 years old in good health. The sequencing sample was made of memory CD4+ T cells sorted from blood. Specified subset: CD45RA-negative fraction. The V gene is TRBV19, the J gene TRBJ2-5, with 9 bases matching TRBD1. The CDR3 loop is CASTPGQGRETQYF. The DNA of the CDR3 is TGTGCCAGTACTCCGGGACAGGGAAGGGAGACCCAGTACTTC.